The source of this T cell receptor beta chain is a study of T-cell reconstitution after alpha-beta-depleted transplantation in children. The TCRbeta library incorporated unique molecular identifiers. TCRdb re-analysed the PCR reads in MiXCR, keeping a single row per CDR3 protein. The table lists some 830,000 distinct CDR3 sequences, about 15% of them singletons. There are a few counts of this clonotype. Germline CDR1 is MNHEY and CDR2 is SMNVEV (reference sequence). The ends were cut back, 2 bases at V and 3 bases at J, with 14 bases in the middle. The CDR3 has 15 amino acids. The receptor comes from a male patient younger than 18 who had a stem cell transplant for acute lymphoblastic leukemia, so the T cells may come from the graft donor. The gene calls are TRBV27 and TRBJ2-7; D perhaps matches TRBD2 (5 bases). The sample consisted of PBMCs, mostly from graft donor cells, taken 360 days after TCRalphabeta/CD19-depleted stem cell transplant. The CDR3 is CASSLSGVALYEQYF. CDR3 coding DNA: TGTGCCAGCAGTTTAAGTGGAGTAGCGCTCTACGAGCAGTACTTC.